The rows below give T cell receptor beta chains drawn from one sample of a study of T cells in Graves' hyperthyroidism and ophthalmopathy. TCRdb fed the multiplex PCR reads into MiXCR, producing one record per CDR3 protein. Of under 750,000 distinct CDR3 sequences listed, about 17% were seen once; the top ten hold 16%. Source material: blood. These receptors were obtained from a woman between 50 and 59 years old with Graves' hyperthyroidism that later progressed to Graves' ophthalmopathy. Each CDR3 is given with its conserved first and last residue. A D gene is named only where the DNA matches it firmly. Clone size is not always given. Where it is, it says once, few, many or a class for expanded clones.

V gene,J gene,D gene,clone size,CDR3 protein,CDR3 DNA
TRBV2,TRBJ2-7,.,many,CASSEALEWSRNEQYF,TGTGCCAGCAGTGAAGCGCTTGAGTGGAGCAGAAACGAGCAGTACTTC
TRBV6-1,TRBJ2-1,TRBD2,.,CASSGGTTPHNEQFF,TGTGCCAGCAGTGGTGGGACTACCCCCCACAATGAGCAGTTCTTC
TRBV30,TRBJ1-2,.,many,CAWSRLGGYTF,TGTGCCTGGAGCCGACTCGGCGGCTACACCTTC
TRBV3-1,TRBJ2-1,TRBD1,many,CASSQGFGTGVDEQFF,TGTGCCAGCAGCCAAGGGTTCGGGACAGGGGTTGATGAGCAGTTCTTC
TRBV20-1,TRBJ2-1,.,.,CSASKDLISSYNEQFF,TGCAGTGCTAGTAAGGACCTAATCAGCTCCTACAATGAGCAGTTCTTC
TRBV7-9,TRBJ2-7,TRBD1,.,CASSLVQGANEQYF,TGTGCCAGCAGCTTAGTGCAGGGGGCCAACGAGCAGTACTTC
TRBV10-2,TRBJ1-3,.,few,CASSDYRATSGNTIYF,TGCGCCAGCAGTGATTACAGGGCTACATCCGGAAACACCATATATTTT
TRBV29-1,TRBJ1-2,.,few,CSVDQVPGYGYTF,TGCAGCGTTGACCAAGTTCCCGGCTATGGCTACACCTTC
TRBV27,TRBJ1-6,.,few,CASSFGNRNSPLHF,TGTGCCAGCAGTTTTGGGAACCGAAATTCACCCCTCCACTTT
TRBV10-1,TRBJ2-1,.,.,CASSESAGRNNEQFF,TGCGCCAGCAGTGAGAGTGCAGGGCGAAACAATGAGCAGTTCTTC
TRBV7-8,TRBJ1-5,.,many,CASSSGADSNQPQHF,TGTGCCAGCAGCTCGGGAGCCGATAGCAATCAGCCCCAGCATTTT
TRBV2,TRBJ1-6,.,few,CASRTPRTYNSPLHF,TGTGCCAGCAGGACGCCCAGGACCTATAATTCACCCCTCCACTTT
TRBV30,TRBJ2-2,.,many,CAWMGIGELFF,TGTGCCTGGATGGGAATCGGGGAGCTGTTTTTT
TRBV5-1,TRBJ1-4,.,few,CASSSVGTNEKLFF,TGCGCCAGCAGCTCGGTGGGGACTAATGAAAAACTGTTTTTT
TRBV20-1,TRBJ1-5,.,many,CSANRPQGNQPQHF,TGCAGTGCTAATCGACCCCAAGGGAATCAGCCCCAGCATTTT
TRBV12-5,TRBJ1-2,.,.,CASGLVRGDYYGYTF,TGTGCTAGTGGTTTGGTACGGGGAGACTACTATGGCTACACCTTC
TRBV5-1,TRBJ1-2,.,many,CASSTQPGTNYGYTF,TGCGCCAGCAGCACCCAACCGGGAACTAACTATGGCTACACCTTC
TRBV12-3/TRBV12-4,TRBJ1-4,.,many,CASSLSGTADEKLFF,TGTGCCAGCAGTTTATCGGGGACCGCCGATGAAAAACTGTTTTTT
TRBV7-9,TRBJ2-2,TRBD1,many,CASKTGTVAGELFF,TGTGCCAGCAAGACCGGGACAGTCGCCGGGGAGCTGTTTTTT
TRBV27,TRBJ2-7,TRBD1,once,CASSPGWDRLSYEQYF,TGTGCCAGCAGCCCAGGCTGGGACAGGTTGTCCTACGAGCAGTACTTC
TRBV3-1,TRBJ2-1,.,many,CASSQGLTGVYNEQFF,TGTGCCAGCAGCCAAGGGCTAACGGGGGTTTACAATGAGCAGTTCTTC
TRBV5-1,TRBJ2-1,TRBD1,many,CASSLDRGHYNEQFF,TGCGCCAGCAGCTTGGACAGGGGGCACTACAATGAGCAGTTCTTC